What follows describes a single TCR beta chain. The record originates from a study of blood T cell repertoires in COVID-19. About the research overall: The cDNA or gDNA used as material had been derived from T cells, B-cell-depleted T cells, or PBMCs.

In the authors' workflow: Counts of nucleated cells, estimated from reference gene primer amplification, were obtained. Repertoires were generated with immunoSEQ multiplex PCR, while TCRdb's copy carries only in-frame clones and drops some. V, J and clone size are taken as reported in that table, and D and trimming were inferred from the DNA itself. This sample has fewer than 80,000 clones; nearly 90% occur once, and the top ten carry about 5%. The germline V gene encodes CDR1 SGHRS and CDR2 YFSETQ. There are 15 residues in the CDR3. V was shortened by 0 bases and J by 1 base, with 10 bases between the two germline ends.

The sequenced sample consisted of peripheral blood. The clonotype originates from a woman between 50 and 59 years old with active COVID-19. The chain is built from TRBV5-1 and TRBJ1-1, with no clear D. CDR3 sequence reads: CASSLDGPKNTEAFF. The CDR3 DNA reads as TGCGCCAGCAGCTTGGATGGGCCCAAGAACACTGAAGCTTTCTTT.